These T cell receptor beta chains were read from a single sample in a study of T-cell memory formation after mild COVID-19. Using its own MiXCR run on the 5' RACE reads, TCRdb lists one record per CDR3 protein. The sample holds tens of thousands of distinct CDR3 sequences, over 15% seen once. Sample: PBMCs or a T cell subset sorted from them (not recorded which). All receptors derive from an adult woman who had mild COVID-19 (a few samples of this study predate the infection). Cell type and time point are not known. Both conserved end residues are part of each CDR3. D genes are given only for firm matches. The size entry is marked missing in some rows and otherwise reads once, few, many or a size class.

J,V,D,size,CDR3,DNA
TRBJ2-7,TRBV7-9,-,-,CASSLAADYEQYF,TGTGCCAGCAGCTTAGCAGCGGACTACGAGCAGTACTTC
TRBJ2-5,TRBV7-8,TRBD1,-,CASSWTGRFQETQYF,TGTGCCAGCAGTTGGACAGGGAGGTTTCAAGAGACCCAGTACTTC
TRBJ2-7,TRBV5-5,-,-,CASSLVGGTYEQYF,TGTGCCAGCAGCTTAGTTGGCGGAACCTACGAGCAGTACTTC
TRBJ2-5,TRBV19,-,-,CASSRGFQETQYF,TGTGCCAGTAGTAGAGGGTTCCAAGAGACCCAGTACTTC
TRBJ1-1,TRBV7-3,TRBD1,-,CASSYRTGGNTEAFF,TGTGCCAGCAGCTACCGGACAGGAGGCAACACTGAAGCTTTCTTT
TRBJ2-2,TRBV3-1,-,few,CASSLKTGNTGELFF,TGTGCCAGCAGCCTTAAAACAGGGAACACCGGGGAGCTGTTTTTT
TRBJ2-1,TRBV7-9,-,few,CASSWGAAHNEQFF,TGTGCCAGCAGCTGGGGGGCCGCCCACAATGAGCAGTTCTTC
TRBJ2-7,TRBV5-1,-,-,CASSLELVLPREQYF,TGCGCCAGCAGCTTGGAGTTGGTCCTACCGCGGGAGCAGTACTTC
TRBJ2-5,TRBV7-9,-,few,CASSFDRYQETQYF,TGTGCCAGCAGCTTCGACAGGTACCAAGAGACCCAGTACTTC
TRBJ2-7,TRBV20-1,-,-,CSAPIGRAYEQYF,TGCAGTGCCCCCATCGGCAGGGCGTACGAGCAGTACTTC
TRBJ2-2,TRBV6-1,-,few,CASSEKTDHTGELFF,TGTGCCAGCAGTGAAAAGACAGATCACACCGGGGAGCTGTTTTTT
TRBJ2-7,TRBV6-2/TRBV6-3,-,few,CASSYGESYEQYF,TGTGCCAGCAGTTACGGCGAATCCTACGAGCAGTACTTC
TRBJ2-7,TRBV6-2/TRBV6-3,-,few,CASSTGREGYEQYF,TGTGCCAGCAGTACGGGCAGGGAAGGGTACGAGCAGTACTTC
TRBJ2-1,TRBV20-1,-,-,CSARDLAGPKEQFF,TGCAGTGCTAGAGATTTGGCGGGGCCGAAGGAGCAGTTCTTC
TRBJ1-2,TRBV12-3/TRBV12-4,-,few,CASGYEGVGGGYTF,TGTGCCAGCGGCTATGAGGGAGTTGGTGGCGGCTACACCTTC
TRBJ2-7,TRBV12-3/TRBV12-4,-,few,CASSPGTNSYEQYF,TGTGCCAGCAGTCCCGGGACAAACTCCTACGAGCAGTACTTC
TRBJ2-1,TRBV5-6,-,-,CASFSLVDEQFF,TGTGCCAGCTTTTCCCTAGTGGATGAGCAGTTCTTC
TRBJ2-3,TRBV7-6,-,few,CASSLGYTDTQYF,TGTGCCAGCAGCTTAGGGTACACAGATACGCAGTATTTT
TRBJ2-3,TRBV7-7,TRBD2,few,CASSPGLRTDTQYF,TGTGCCAGCAGCCCGGGACTACGCACAGATACGCAGTATTTT
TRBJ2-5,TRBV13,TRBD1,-,CASSLPGQGRETQYF,TGTGCCAGCAGCTTACCGGGACAGGGGAGGGAGACCCAGTACTTC
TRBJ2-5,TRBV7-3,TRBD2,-,CASSLRSGDQETQYF,TGTGCCAGCAGCTTAAGAAGCGGGGACCAAGAGACCCAGTACTTC
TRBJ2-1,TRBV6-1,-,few,CASSDGQGNYNEQFF,TGTGCCAGCAGTGATGGGCAGGGGAATTACAATGAGCAGTTCTTC
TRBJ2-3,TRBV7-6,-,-,CASSLAPGTSTDTQYF,TGTGCCAGCAGCTTAGCCCCGGGGACTAGCACAGATACGCAGTATTTT
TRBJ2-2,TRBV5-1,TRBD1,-,CASSLGQGFSGELFF,TGCGCCAGCAGCTTGGGACAGGGGTTTTCCGGGGAGCTGTTTTTT
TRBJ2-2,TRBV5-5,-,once,CASSLLAGLNTGELFF,TGTGCCAGCAGCTTGTTGGCGGGCTTGAACACCGGGGAGCTGTTTTTT
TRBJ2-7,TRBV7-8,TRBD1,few,CASSKGAGGHVDDEQYF,TGTGCCAGCAGCAAGGGGGCAGGGGGCCATGTCGACGACGAGCAGTACTTC
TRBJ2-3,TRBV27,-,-,CASSPPSDTQYF,TGTGCCAGCAGTCCCCCCTCAGATACGCAGTATTTT
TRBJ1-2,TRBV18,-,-,CASSPLPTENYGYTF,TGTGCCAGCTCACCCCTCCCGACAGAAAACTATGGCTACACCTTC
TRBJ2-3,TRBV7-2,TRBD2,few,CASSLISGRVLDTQYF,TGTGCCAGCAGCTTAATTAGCGGGAGGGTTCTAGATACGCAGTATTTT
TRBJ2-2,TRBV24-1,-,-,CATSPRSGELFF,TGTGCCACCAGCCCAAGAAGCGGGGAGCTGTTTTTT
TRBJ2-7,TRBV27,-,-,CASSLSRVGYEQYF,TGTGCCAGCAGTTTATCTAGGGTTGGATACGAGCAGTACTTC
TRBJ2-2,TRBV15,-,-,CATRGLGRDTGELFF,TGTGCCACCAGGGGGTTGGGCAGAGACACCGGGGAGCTGTTTTTT
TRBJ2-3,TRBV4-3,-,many,CASSQEGDFGRTDTQYF,TGCGCCAGCAGCCAAGAAGGAGACTTTGGCAGAACAGATACGCAGTATTTT
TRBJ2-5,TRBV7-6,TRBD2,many,CASSLWTSGNQETQYF,TGTGCCAGCAGCCTTTGGACTAGCGGAAACCAAGAGACCCAGTACTTC
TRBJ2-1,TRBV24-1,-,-,CATSELTHPKFF,TGTGCCACCAGTGAACTAACACATCCCAAGTTCTTC
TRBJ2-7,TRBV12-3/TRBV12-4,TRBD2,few,CASSTTSGPSYEQYF,TGTGCCAGCAGTACTACTAGCGGCCCTTCCTACGAGCAGTACTTC
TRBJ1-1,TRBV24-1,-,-,CATRGPNTEAFF,TGTGCCACCAGGGGACCGAACACTGAAGCTTTCTTT
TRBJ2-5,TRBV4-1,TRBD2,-,CASSQRGGETQYF,TGCGCCAGCAGCCAACGGGGGGGAGAGACCCAGTACTTC
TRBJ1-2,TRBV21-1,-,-,CASSKGLSNGGGDGYTF,TGTGCCAGCAGCAAAGGTCTTTCAAACGGAGGGGGCGATGGCTACACCTTC
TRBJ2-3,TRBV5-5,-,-,CASSLSTAEGGDTQYF,TGTGCCAGCAGCTTGAGCACAGCCGAAGGTGGAGATACGCAGTATTTT
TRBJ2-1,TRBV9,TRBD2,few,CASRSGLADYNEQFF,TGTGCCAGCAGGTCGGGACTAGCGGACTACAATGAGCAGTTCTTC
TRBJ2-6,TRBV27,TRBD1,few,CASSGQGGDSGANVLTF,TGTGCCAGCTCTGGACAGGGGGGCGACAGTGGGGCCAACGTCCTGACTTTC
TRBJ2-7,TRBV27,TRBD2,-,CASSLSQLALEQYF,TGTGCCAGCAGTTTGAGCCAACTAGCGCTCGAGCAGTACTTC
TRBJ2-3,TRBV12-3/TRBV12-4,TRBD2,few,CASSLGTSGNTDTQYF,TGTGCCAGCAGTTTAGGGACTAGCGGAAACACAGATACGCAGTATTTT